One sample yielded the 25 T cell receptor beta chains listed below, sequenced in a study of T cells expressing NK-cell markers. Using the 5' RACE reads, TCRdb records one entry per CDR3 protein without DNA. This sample's clone table lists about 150,000 distinct CDR3 sequences. The sequenced material came from blood T cells: a sorted CD56 or NKG2C T cell subset, CD4+ or CD8+ T cells, or bulk PBMC T cells (not recorded which). These TCRs come from a woman aged 45-59 years in good health.

This chain connects TRBV12-3 or TRBV12-4 to TRBJ1-2; TCRdb lists TRBD1, though no DNA is available to test this call. The CDR3 spans 17 residues. The CDR3 sequence is CASSAAKDRVGNYGYTF.

V gene TRBV24-1 combines with J gene TRBJ2-3; absent DNA, TCRdb's TRBD1 call cannot be checked. The CDR3 length is 16 residues. Germline-derived CDR1 and CDR2 are KGHDR and SFDVKD. CDR3 loop: CATSDRGQGSTDTQYF.

This chain connects TRBV13 to TRBJ2-1; TCRdb reports TRBD2, a call that lacks DNA to check it against. This CDR3 is built from 15 residues. Germline V CDR1 and CDR2: PRHDT, FYEKMQ (reference sequence). CDR3 in amino acids: CASSLVLAGANEQFF.

This sequence joins TRBV7-9 and TRBJ2-1; the D call from TCRdb, TRBD1, cannot be confirmed without DNA. The CDR3 contains 12 residues. CDR1 is SEHNR and CDR2 is FQNEAQ in the germline V gene (reference sequence). This chain's CDR3 is CASPADNVEQFF.

This sequence joins TRBV5-1 and TRBJ2-1; the D call from TCRdb, TRBD2, cannot be confirmed without DNA. Germline CDR1 is SGHRS and CDR2 is YFSETQ. The CDR3 spans 18 residues. CDR3: CASSLVGILAGSYNEQFF.

The chain uses TRBV6-5 and TRBJ1-4. The CDR3 is 14 amino acids. Germline-derived CDR1 and CDR2 are MNHEY and SVGAGI. The CDR3: CASGLDATNEKLFF.

The J gene is TRBJ2-6, the V gene TRBV29-1. The CDR3 runs 14 residues. Germline V CDR1 and CDR2: SQVTM, ANQGSEA. This CDR3 is CSVEAGRGQNVLTF.

Here the CDR3 reads CASSYRREYYNEQFF. The chain couples TRBV6-6 to TRBJ2-1. This CDR3 region has 15 residues. The germline gives CDR1 MNHNY, CDR2 SVGAGI (reference sequence).

The chain combines TRBV19 with TRBJ1-1; TCRdb calls TRBD1, which cannot be checked without DNA. The CDR3 has 14 amino acids. Germline CDR1 LNHDA, CDR2 SQIVND (reference sequence). CDR3 sequence reads: CASSWDSMNTEAFF.

The chain is built from TRBV27 and TRBJ2-1; TCRdb calls TRBD2, which cannot be checked without DNA. The CDR3 totals 20 residues. Germline V lookup: CDR1 MNHEY, CDR2 SMNVEV (reference sequence). The CDR3 sequence: CASSSGGVGTSGDLYNEQFF.

This chain links TRBV5-1 with TRBJ2-6; the D gene TCRdb calls, TRBD1, cannot be checked with no DNA. This CDR3 comprises 16 residues. Germline CDR1 and CDR2: SGHRS and YFSETQ. CDR3 residues: CASTGGPNSGANVLTF.

The chain carries TRBV24-1 and TRBJ2-1; with no DNA, the TCRdb D assignment of TRBD2 cannot be verified. This CDR3 is 16 amino acids long. Germline CDR1 is KGHDR and CDR2 is SFDVKD. CDR3 residues: CATSDETSGSGDEQFF.

The CDR3 sequence: CSARMLAGVYEQFF. The gene calls are TRBV20-1 and TRBJ2-1; the TRBD2 assignment by TCRdb is unverifiable without DNA. This CDR3 is built from 14 residues. Germline CDR1 DFQATT, CDR2 SNEGSKA (reference sequence).

The chain is built from TRBV27 and TRBJ2-3; TCRdb's D call of TRBD2 is untestable without DNA. The CDR3 has 17 residues. Germline assignment: CDR1 MNHEY and CDR2 SMNVEV (reference sequence). Here the CDR3 reads CASSPGLAELLTDTQYF.

CDR3 in amino acids: CASSFTTGSLNQPQHF. V usage is TRBV7-9 and J usage is TRBJ1-5; TCRdb's D call of TRBD1 is untestable without DNA. CDR3 length equals 16 residues. Germline V gives CDR1 SEHNR, CDR2 FQNEAQ (reference sequence).

The chain has TRBV5-1 and TRBJ1-2; TCRdb calls TRBD1, which cannot be checked without DNA. Germline loops: CDR1 SGHRS, CDR2 YFSETQ. The length of the CDR3 is 16 residues. CDR3: CASSWTPGTGGEGYTF.

The V and J genes are TRBV27 and TRBJ2-1; the TRBD2 assignment by TCRdb is unverifiable without DNA. Germline V CDR1 and CDR2: MNHEY, SMNVEV (reference sequence). The length of the CDR3 is 14 residues. The CDR3 loop is CASCRLDSYNEQFF.

The J gene is TRBJ1-2, the V gene TRBV27. CDR1 and CDR2 (germline): MNHEY, SMNVEV (reference sequence). This CDR3 region has 12 residues. CDR3: CASSLDGYGYTF.

This chain links TRBV20-1 with TRBJ2-5; TCRdb selects TRBD1, and the lack of DNA leaves this call unchecked. The germline gives CDR1 DFQATT, CDR2 SNEGSKA (reference sequence). The CDR3 contains 14 residues. CDR3 sequence reads: CSASSREQWETQYF.

The chain recombines TRBV11-2 with TRBJ1-2; the D gene TCRdb calls, TRBD1, cannot be checked with no DNA. CDR3 size: 17 residues. Germline lookup yields CDR1 SGHAT and CDR2 FQNNGV. CDR3 in amino acids: CASSLGSKPTGFYGYTF.

V and J are TRBV29-1 and TRBJ2-3. The V gene's germline CDR1 is SQVTM and CDR2 ANQGSEA. The CDR3 sequence is 13 residues long. CDR3 region: CSVDGLGTDTQYF.

The V and J genes are TRBV3-1 and TRBJ2-2. The CDR3 covers 18 residues. CDR1 and CDR2 (germline): LGHDT, YNNKEL (reference sequence). CDR3 in amino acids: CASSQGWVRTANTGELFF.

The chain joins TRBV7-9 to TRBJ1-3; the TCRdb D gene call, TRBD1, has no DNA to confirm it. The length of the CDR3 is 17 residues. The germline V gene has CDR1 SEHNR and CDR2 FQNEAQ (reference sequence). The CDR3 sequence is CASSFDREAYSGNTIYF.

The genes are TRBV29-1 and TRBJ2-7; TCRdb proposes TRBD2, but this gene call is untestable without DNA. This CDR3 spans 14 amino acids. Germline loops: CDR1 SQVTM, CDR2 ANQGSEA. CDR3 sequence reads: CSVLLAGGPYEQYF.

The chain is built from TRBV7-9 and TRBJ2-5; there is no DNA to check the TCRdb D call of TRBD2. Germline V gene sequence: CDR1 SEHNR, CDR2 FQNEAQ (reference sequence). This CDR3 is 12 amino acids long. CDR3 region: CASSLTGTGQYF.